These 3 T cell receptor beta chains were all obtained from the same sample, sequenced in a study of HIV-infected children after antiretroviral therapy interruption. Treatment here: PENTA 11 planned treatment interruption arm or continuous ART arm. Unique molecular identifiers were included in an RNA-based 3' RACE TCR library. TCRdb recomputed calls from the 3' RACE reads with MiXCR, one row per CDR3 protein. The sample shows approximately 95,000 distinct CDR3 sequences, about 6.3% of them seen only once. The sequenced sample was CD45RA+ CD4+ T cells from PBMCs, pooled from several time points, obtained from a donor given antiretroviral therapy, either interrupted or continuous. The sample's subset: naive CD4+ CD45RA+ CD45RO- T cells. The receptors originated from a pool of human donors with HIV.

This clonotype has ten or more counts. The chain carries TRBV20-1 and TRBJ2-7; TRBD2 matches 9 bases. CDR3 size: 15 residues. CDR1 and CDR2 (germline): DFQATT, SNEGSKA (reference sequence). V dropped 0 bases and J dropped 1; count of bases not matched to a gene: 4. CDR3 nucleotide sequence: TGCAGTGCTAGAGAGACAGCGGGGGGTTCCTACGAGCAGTACTTC. Translation: CSARETAGGSYEQYF.

Ten or more counts support this clonotype. The chain joins TRBV20-1 to TRBJ2-3; 8 bases are a match to TRBD1. The germline V gene has CDR1 DFQATT and CDR2 SNEGSKA (reference sequence). Trimming removed 2 bases from V and 10 bases from J; junction bases left unmatched: 8. The CDR3 runs 13 residues. Written as DNA, the CDR3 is TGCAGTGCTAGAAAGCCGGGACAGGTGTCGCAGTATTTT. It translates to CSARKPGQVSQYF.

This clonotype was seen only a few times. J is TRBJ2-1 and V is TRBV2, with 12 bases that match TRBD2. Germline V gives CDR1 SNHLY, CDR2 FYNNEI. J lost 7 bases, V lost 5 bases, and 12 bases had no gene match. The CDR3 has 17 residues. In nucleotides, the CDR3 is TGTGCCAGCAGTTACTTCATGACTAGCGGGGGTGGGAATGAGCAGTTCTTC. This encodes CASSYFMTSGGGNEQFF.